What follows are 15 T cell receptor beta chains derived from one specimen sequenced in a study of tumor-infiltrating lymphocytes in primary liver carcinoma. From roughly 500 ng total RNA, TCR beta cDNA was generated with a primer in the constant region. ARM-PCR, slightly modified, supplied the TCR beta libraries through three nested multiplex PCR rounds. The first two PCR rounds used TRBV1-TRBV30 primers with a Cbeta primer, 9 to 10 cycles each. TCRdb passed the multiplex PCR reads through MiXCR, listing each CDR3 protein once. The top ten clones hold about 26% of a sample with 80,000 or so distinct CDR3 sequences, 69% of them seen once. For each extraction, RNA and DNA were obtained together from about 20-30 mg of unsorted bulk tissue. Sequencing used tumor-adjacent normal liver tissue. These receptor sequences come from a man in his forties or fifties with primary liver carcinoma and hepatitis B virus infection.

J is TRBJ1-5 and V is TRBV4-1, with 9 bases that match TRBD1. V was pared by 5 bases and J by 11 bases, with 19 bases of the junction left unmatched. The germline CDR1 and CDR2 sequences are MGHRA and YSYEKL. The CDR3 is 17 amino acids. CDR3 sequence: CASSKLFLRDRVESQHF. CDR3 bases: TGCGCCAGCAGCAAACTATTCCTCAGGGACAGGGTGGAGTCCCAGCATTTT.

Of note for this clonotype: This may come from a read error, since a much larger clone is one base off. No conserved phenylalanine or tryptophan ends this CDR3, so it is likely a read error. The CDR3 region has the DNA TGTGCCAGCACCCCCCGGGACAGGGACTCCTACGAGCAGTACCTC. It translates to CASTPRDRDSYEQYL. The genes are TRBV5-5 and TRBJ2-7, with 9 positions matching TRBD1. V trimming: 6 bases; J trimming: 0 bases; junction bases outside the gene matches: 7. Germline CDR1 is SGHKS and CDR2 is YYEKEE (reference sequence). This CDR3 has 15 residues.

The V and J genes are TRBV28 and TRBJ1-2; TRBD1 aligns across 9 bases. Germline V gene data show CDR1 as MDHEN and CDR2 as SYDVKM. Trimming at V came to 6 bases and at J to 8 bases, leaving 7 bases not matched to a gene. The length of the CDR3 is 13 residues. As DNA, the CDR3 is TGTGCCAGCAGCCGACAGGGGGTAGAGGGCTACACCTTC. It yields the protein CASSRQGVEGYTF.

Comments on this clonotype: A much bigger clone sits one base away, suggesting this may be a read error. This sequence joins TRBV28 and TRBJ1-5; the D is unclear. Germline lookup yields CDR1 MDHEN and CDR2 SYDVKM. The CDR3 has 15 residues. The CDR3 DNA follows: TGTGCCAGCAGTTTTGGACTGAATAGCAATCAGCCCCACCATTTT. Protein sequence: CASSFGLNSNQPHHF.

Concerning this clonotype itself: This could be a read error, since a much larger clone is one nucleotide away. The chain's CDR3 is CANSLMGTGANVLTF. In DNA form, the CDR3 reads TGCGCCAACAGCTTGATGGGAACTGGGGCCAACGTCCTGACTTTC. This chain links TRBV5-1 with TRBJ2-6; D gene uncertain. This CDR3 is built from 15 residues. Germline V lookup: CDR1 SGHRS, CDR2 YFSETQ.

The V call is TRBV7-9, the J call TRBJ2-1, with TRBD2 as a possible D gene (6 bases). Germline CDR1 and CDR2: SEHNR and FQNEAQ (reference sequence). V lost 1 base and J lost 0, with 16 bases in between. The CDR3 runs 18 residues. CDR3 nucleotides: TGTGCCAGCAGCTTAGTACTAGCAGACGTTGCCTCCTACAATGAGCAGTTCTTC. Its protein is CASSLVLADVASYNEQFF.

V and J are TRBV20-1 and TRBJ2-7, with TRBD2 matching over 7 bases. The CDR3 contains 16 residues. Per the germline V gene, CDR1 is DFQATT and CDR2 is SNEGSKA (reference sequence). The CDR3 protein is CSVGFPRPAGFLEQYF. Written as DNA, the CDR3 is TGCAGCGTTGGCTTTCCCCGTCCAGCGGGATTTCTCGAGCAGTACTTC.

In this sample, this clonotype turned up many times. The chain links TRBV5-6 to TRBJ1-5; D uncertain. Per germline, CDR1 SGHDT and CDR2 YYEEEE. Deletions cut 2 bases from V and 0 bases from J, with 12 bases between. This CDR3 spans 16 amino acids. CDR3 DNA: TGTGCCAGCAGCTTTGGAGGAGTTTATAGCAATCAGCCCCAGCATTTT. Encoded protein: CASSFGGVYSNQPQHF.

For this clonotype: At one end, the junction sequence differs from germline, possibly due to a read error. V usage is TRBV4-2 and J usage is TRBJ2-2; TRBD2 matches at 9 bases. CDR3 length: 16 residues. Germline CDR1 is LGHNA and CDR2 is YNFKEQ. CDR3: CASSQDRLADTGELFF. DNA of the CDR3: TGCGCCAGCAGCCAAGATCGACTAGCGGACACCGGGGAGCTGTTTTTT.

In this sample, this clonotype turned up once. The CDR3 reads CASSYSWWQETQYF. As DNA, the CDR3 is TGTGCCAGCAGTTACTCCTGGTGGCAAGAGACCCAGTACTTC. The chain combines TRBV6-5 with TRBJ2-5; D is undetermined. CDR1 MNHEY and CDR2 SVGAGI come from the germline V gene. CDR3 length: 14 residues. Between the trimmed V and J ends, which lost 0 bases and 2 bases, there was a span of 7 bases.

Worth noting for this clonotype: The junction shows a germline mismatch at one end, possibly a read error. The V gene is TRBV11-1, the J gene TRBJ2-1, with D perhaps TRBD1 or TRBD2 (6 bases each). Looked up from germline, CDR1 is SGHAT and CDR2 is FQDESV (reference sequence). The CDR3 loop spans 19 amino acids. The CDR3 sequence: CASSFTFYASRRAGDEQFF. DNA of the CDR3: TGTGCCAGTAGCTTTACCTTTTATGCTAGCAGGAGGGCAGGGGATGAGCAGTTCTTC.

This clonotype has at least ten counts. The V call is TRBV28, the J call TRBJ2-5; 11 bases are shared with TRBD2. Germline assignment: CDR1 MDHEN and CDR2 SYDVKM. This CDR3 is 16 amino acids long. With 4 bases clipped from V and 1 base from J, the junction kept 5 bases outside the gene matches. CDR3 sequence: CASSSAGTSGQETQYF. In DNA form, the CDR3 reads TGTGCCAGCAGTTCGGCCGGGACTAGCGGCCAAGAGACCCAGTACTTC.

As regards this clonotype: A read error may be the cause here, since a much bigger clone is one base away. This sequence joins TRBV10-2 and TRBJ1-2; D gene unclear. This CDR3 contains 13 residues. Germline lookup yields CDR1 WSHSY and CDR2 SAAADI. The CDR3 coding sequence is TGCGCCAACAGTTTCCTAAAGGACTATGGCTACACCTTC. Protein: CANSFLKDYGYTF.

At least ten counts were recorded for this clonotype. The CDR3 nucleotides read TGTGCCAGCGGGTCGGACGGTTTGCAAGAGACCCAGTACTTC. Translated: CASGSDGLQETQYF. The chain links TRBV6-2 or TRBV6-3 to TRBJ2-5; no definite D call. Germline V CDR1 and CDR2: MNHEY, SVGEGT. The CDR3 extends over 14 amino acids. Trimming removed 8 bases at V and 2 bases at J, with 15 bases between.

This clonotype occurred once. V is TRBV5-1 and J is TRBJ2-1, with TRBD2 matching 9 bases. The CDR3 sequence is 18 residues long. The V segment lost 0 bases and the J segment 1 base; nucleotides outside the gene matches: 8. Germline CDR1 and CDR2: SGHRS and YFSETQ. This chain's CDR3 is CASSLGGSGSRSYNEQFF. CDR3 in DNA: TGCGCCAGCAGCTTGGGCGGTAGCGGGAGTAGGTCCTACAATGAGCAGTTCTTC.